Listed below are T cell receptor beta chains from one sample, sequenced in a study of shared clonotypes between healthy human individuals. Profiling relied on immunoSEQ multiplex PCR, and the TCRdb table lists in-frame clones only, not all of them. The sample records some 2.1 million clones, about 94% being singletons. The sequenced material came from naive CD8+ T cells from PBMCs. The receptors stem from a young man in good health. Some clones in this sample may be carry-over from other donors' samples. The CDR3 runs from the conserved cysteine through the conserved F or W. The D gene is left open where the match is weak. Clone size is stated in some rows and not others, as once, few, many or a class when expanded.

D: .
V: TRBV6-5
size: .
J: TRBJ2-7
DNA: TGTGCCAGCAGTTACTCTACTCAGGCCGAGCAGTACTTC
CDR3: CASSYSTQAEQYF

D: .
V: TRBV5-1
size: .
J: TRBJ2-2
DNA: TGCGCCAGCAGCCCGCCCACAGGACTGAACACCGGGGAGCTGTTTTTT
CDR3: CASSPPTGLNTGELFF

D: .
V: TRBV29-1
size: .
J: TRBJ2-7
DNA: TGCAGCGTAAGTCAGAGGAGCTCCTACGAGCAGTACTTC
CDR3: CSVSQRSSYEQYF

D: .
V: TRBV7-6
size: .
J: TRBJ1-1
DNA: TGTGCCAGCAGCTCCTACAGTCGGGATAAGAACACTGAAGCTTTCTTT
CDR3: CASSSYSRDKNTEAFF

D: .
V: TRBV10-2
size: .
J: TRBJ1-5
DNA: TGCGCCAGCAGTGTGTCCCGGTCCCCTAATCAGCCCCAGCATTTT
CDR3: CASSVSRSPNQPQHF

D: .
V: TRBV9
size: .
J: TRBJ1-2
DNA: TGTGCCAGCAGCGCCCCCCGTGGCACAAGCTATGGCTACACCTTC
CDR3: CASSAPRGTSYGYTF

D: TRBD1
V: TRBV5-6
size: .
J: TRBJ2-7
DNA: TGTGCCAGCAGCTTTCGGACGGACAGGGGGGAGTGGTACTTC
CDR3: CASSFRTDRGEWYF

D: TRBD1
V: TRBV27
size: .
J: TRBJ2-3
DNA: TGTGCCAGCAGTTACCTCAGGACAGGGGGGACAGATACGCAGTATTTT
CDR3: CASSYLRTGGTDTQYF

D: TRBD1
V: TRBV7-3
size: .
J: TRBJ2-3
DNA: TGTGCCAGCAGCTTGGACAGGGGAGGGGTTAGTACGCAGTATTTT
CDR3: CASSLDRGGVSTQYF

D: TRBD1
V: TRBV19
size: .
J: TRBJ1-1
DNA: TGTGCCAGTAGTAGTCGGGACAGATCTTATAGGAACACTGAAGCTTTCTTT
CDR3: CASSSRDRSYRNTEAFF

D: TRBD2
V: TRBV7-9
size: .
J: TRBJ2-1
DNA: TGTGCCAGCAGCCGCTCCGGGACTAGCGACAATGAGCAGTTCTTC
CDR3: CASSRSGTSDNEQFF

D: .
V: TRBV2
size: .
J: TRBJ2-7
DNA: TGTGCCAGCGAGGGTAAGACAGACTCCTACGAGCAGTACTTC
CDR3: CASEGKTDSYEQYF

D: TRBD2
V: TRBV28
size: .
J: TRBJ2-7
DNA: TGTGCCAGCAGCCCCGGGACTAGCGGGAGTGACGAGCAGTACTTC
CDR3: CASSPGTSGSDEQYF

D: .
V: TRBV27
size: once
J: TRBJ2-3
DNA: TGTGCCAGCAGTTTTGGGGCCCGAGATACGCAGTATTTT
CDR3: CASSFGARDTQYF

D: .
V: TRBV27
size: .
J: TRBJ2-1
DNA: TGTGCCAGCAGTTTATCCGCGGGCGCGGGCGACCGTTACAATGAGCAGTTCTTC
CDR3: CASSLSAGAGDRYNEQFF

D: TRBD1
V: TRBV4-2
size: .
J: TRBJ2-7
DNA: TGTGCCAGCAGCCCGGGACAGGCCTACGAGCAGTACTTC
CDR3: CASSPGQAYEQYF

D: .
V: TRBV28
size: .
J: TRBJ1-1
DNA: TGTGCCAGCAGTCCTGGACGTCCTGTTGCGGGCACTGAAGCTTTCTTT
CDR3: CASSPGRPVAGTEAFF

D: .
V: TRBV27
size: .
J: TRBJ2-1
DNA: TGTGCCAGCAGTTTCCGGTATGAAGGCAATGAGCAGTTCTTC
CDR3: CASSFRYEGNEQFF

D: TRBD1
V: TRBV7-9
size: .
J: TRBJ2-7
DNA: TGTGCCAGCAGCCCCCGGACAGGGTACCCCTACGAGCAGTACTTC
CDR3: CASSPRTGYPYEQYF

D: TRBD2
V: TRBV4-2
size: .
J: TRBJ2-2
DNA: TGTGCCAGCAGCTACCCGCCGGGGCGGCGGGAGAGCCCCGGGGAGCTGTTTTTT
CDR3: CASSYPPGRRESPGELFF

D: TRBD2
V: TRBV7-2
size: .
J: TRBJ2-7
DNA: TGTGCCAGCAGCCCTGTTTTGGGCGGGAGCTACGAGCAGTACTTC
CDR3: CASSPVLGGSYEQYF

D: TRBD1
V: TRBV4-3
size: .
J: TRBJ1-3
DNA: TGCGCCAGCAGCCAAGGGACAGGGGCCAACTCTGGAAACACCATATATTTT
CDR3: CASSQGTGANSGNTIYF

D: TRBD2
V: TRBV7-9
size: .
J: TRBJ2-7
DNA: TGTGCCAGCAGCTTGGGTAGCGGGAGGGCCTACGAGCAGTACTTC
CDR3: CASSLGSGRAYEQYF

D: .
V: TRBV7-9
size: .
J: TRBJ2-7
DNA: TGTGCCAGCAGCTTGTGGGGTTCCGAGCAGTACTTC
CDR3: CASSLWGSEQYF

D: .
V: TRBV4-2
size: once
J: TRBJ2-7
DNA: TGTGCCAGCAGCCAAGCCCCGGGGGGCACCTCCTACGAGCAGTACTTC
CDR3: CASSQAPGGTSYEQYF

D: .
V: TRBV4-3
size: .
J: TRBJ2-2
DNA: TGCGCCAGCAGCCAAGATCTTAACAGGGCCAGGGGGGAGCTGTTTTTT
CDR3: CASSQDLNRARGELFF

D: .
V: TRBV2
size: once
J: TRBJ1-4
DNA: TGTGCCAGCAGATCGACAGGAAGTAATGAAAAACTGTTTTTT
CDR3: CASRSTGSNEKLFF

D: .
V: TRBV27
size: .
J: TRBJ2-3
DNA: TGTGCCAGCAGCACCGGGACTTCCACAGATACGCAGTATTTT
CDR3: CASSTGTSTDTQYF

D: .
V: TRBV27
size: .
J: TRBJ2-1
DNA: TGTGCCAGCAGTTTCCTCCCACTATATGAGCAGTTCTTC
CDR3: CASSFLPLYEQFF

D: .
V: TRBV27
size: .
J: TRBJ1-1
DNA: TGTGCCAGCAGTTTATCGTTCGGCCTTAACACTGAAGCTTTCTTT
CDR3: CASSLSFGLNTEAFF

D: .
V: TRBV7-2
size: .
J: TRBJ2-7
DNA: TGTGCCAGCAGGGAGGACCTCCCAGCCTGGGAGCAGTACTTC
CDR3: CASREDLPAWEQYF

D: .
V: TRBV27
size: .
J: TRBJ1-1
DNA: TGTGCCAGCAGTCGCAGGACAACCTCGAACACTGAAGCTTTCTTT
CDR3: CASSRRTTSNTEAFF

D: .
V: TRBV7-9
size: .
J: TRBJ1-6
DNA: TGTGCCAGCAGCTTAGGGGAAAATTCACCCCTCCACTTT
CDR3: CASSLGENSPLHF